One TCR beta chain is described in this entry. Its antigen is still unknown. This entry is derived from a study of shared clonotypes between healthy human individuals. At the level of the study: The donors, a couple of women and three men, were aged 18 to 49. Broader study findings: Enrolling few donors narrowed the genetic and exposure-history diversity that was represented.

The assay was run at deep level. Data came from immunoSEQ multiplex PCR; TCRdb stores just in-frame clones and leaves some out. The sample lists 550,000 to 600,000 clones; around 78% were seen once. Sequencing input: PBMCs. The clonotype originates from a woman aged 40 to 49 in good health. Some clones in this sample may be carry-over from other donors' samples.

CDR3 in amino acids: CASSKTGTGGSYEQYF. The CDR3 DNA reads as TGTGCCAGCAGTAAAACCGGGACAGGGGGCTCCTACGAGCAGTACTTC. The rearrangement joins TRBV7-2 to TRBJ2-7; 11 nucleotides agree with TRBD1. The CDR3 consists of 16 residues. CDR1 and CDR2 from the germline V gene are SGHTA and FQGNSA. V lost 6 bases and J lost 0; bases outside the gene matches: 7.